A single sample is the source of the 13 T cell receptor beta chains below, sequenced in a study of PD-1 blockade in classical Hodgkin lymphoma. TCRdb's copy holds only in-frame clones and misses some; the assay was immunoSEQ multiplex PCR. The data hold 30,000 to 40,000 clones, with less than 85% observed a single time. Exposure to brentuximab vedotin varied, and each patient had relapsed following autologous stem cell transplantation. Sample: peripheral blood mononuclear cells (PBMCs), taken before the second cycle of nivolumab. The receptor set was obtained from a human donor with classical Hodgkin lymphoma.

J is TRBJ2-2 and V is TRBV2, with D hard to call. The CDR3 extends over 12 amino acids. Trimming left V 5 bases short and J 4 bases short, with 5 bases between. Germline V CDR1 and CDR2: SNHLY, FYNNEI. CDR3 bases: TGTGCCAGCAGTCTAGTCACCGGGGAGCTGTTTTTT. Translated, it gives CASSLVTGELFF.

This chain uses TRBV2 with TRBJ1-2; 10 bases match TRBD1. This CDR3 contains 14 residues. V dropped 6 bases and J dropped 7; count of bases not matched to a gene: 8. From germline, CDR1 is SNHLY and CDR2 FYNNEI. The CDR3 reads CASSGGQGTLGYTF. The CDR3 DNA reads as TGTGCCAGCAGCGGGGGACAGGGGACCCTTGGCTACACCTTC.

This CDR3 is CASSLNGQGASGELFF. CDR3 sequence (DNA): TGCGCCAGCAGCTTGAACGGCCAGGGGGCGAGCGGGGAGCTGTTTTTT. This chain links TRBV5-1 with TRBJ2-2, with 8 nucleotides matching TRBD1. CDR1 is SGHRS and CDR2 is YFSETQ in the germline V gene. The CDR3 length is 16 residues. The trim removed 1 base at V and 7 bases at J, leaving 9 bases unmatched.

The chain recombines TRBV7-2 with TRBJ2-2; no reliable D call. V lost 5 bases to trimming and J lost 9 bases, with 10 bases between them. This CDR3 is 12 amino acids long. Looked up from germline, CDR1 is SGHTA and CDR2 is FQGNSA. DNA for the CDR3: TGTGCCAGCAGCCGGCCGCGCCGGGAGCTGTTTTTT. It codes for CASSRPRRELFF.

This rearrangement joins TRBV14 to TRBJ2-7, with no clear D. Looked up from germline, CDR1 is SGHDN and CDR2 is FVKESK. V gave up 0 bases and J gave up 6 bases, with 9 bases separating them. The CDR3 length is 13 residues. The CDR3: CASSQEASLEQYF. CDR3 nucleotide sequence: TGTGCCAGCAGCCAAGAGGCCAGTCTCGAGCAGTACTTC.

This chain uses TRBV7-8 with TRBJ1-5, with D hard to call. The CDR3 spans 13 residues. Deletions cut 0 bases from V and 6 bases from J, with 6 bases between. Germline CDR1 reads SGHVS; CDR2 reads FQNEAQ. The CDR3 region is CASSLARGQPQHF. The CDR3 coding sequence is TGTGCCAGCAGCTTAGCGCGGGGTCAGCCCCAGCATTTT.

The rearrangement uses TRBV10-2 and TRBJ2-5; possible D gene TRBD2, 7 bases. The V gene lost 8 bases and the J gene lost 0 bases, with 16 bases spanning the gap. The germline gives CDR1 WSHSY, CDR2 SAAADI. CDR3 size: 15 residues. The CDR3 loop reads CASGGGPLYQETQYF. The CDR3 coding sequence is TGCGCCAGCGGGGGGGGGCCCCTGTACCAAGAGACCCAGTACTTC.

The CDR3 here is CASSSPAGEDTQYF. The CDR3 nucleotides read TGTGCCAGCAGCTCCCCAGCAGGGGAGGATACGCAGTATTTT. The chain joins TRBV11-2 to TRBJ2-3, with D possibly TRBD1 on 6 matching bases. Trimming pared 4 bases from V and 6 bases from J, leaving 14 bases between. This CDR3 spans 14 amino acids. Germline V gene data show CDR1 as SGHAT and CDR2 as FQNNGV. Supplemented by reference TRBV11-2 and TRBJ2-3, the full variable domain reads EAGVAQSPRYKIIEKRQSVAFWCNPISGHATLYWYQQILGQGPKLLIQFQNNGVVDDSQLPKDRFSAERLKGVDSTLKIQPAKLEDSAVYLCASSSPAGEDTQYFGPGTRLTVL.

This chain uses TRBV6-6 with TRBJ1-5; 9 nucleotides match TRBD1. Trimming cost V 3 bases and J 8 bases; bases outside gene matches: 8. Germline V gene lookup returns CDR1 MNHNY and CDR2 SVGAGI (reference sequence). The CDR3 runs 15 residues. CDR3 sequence: CASSYVGQGREPQHF. For the CDR3, the DNA is TGTGCCAGCAGTTATGTCGGACAGGGGCGGGAGCCCCAGCATTTT.

The CDR3 bases are TGTGCCAGCAGTCCTTCCCAAGATACGCAGTATTTT. Amino acids: CASSPSQDTQYF. The chain links TRBV6-1 to TRBJ2-3; unclear D gene. CDR3 length: 12 amino acids. V dropped 5 bases and J dropped 5 bases, with 8 bases sitting between them. CDR1 is MNHNS, CDR2 SASEGT, per germline.

This chain connects TRBV19 to TRBJ2-7; a possible D gene is TRBD1 (6 bases). Per the germline V gene, CDR1 is LNHDA and CDR2 is SQIVND (reference sequence). CDR3 size: 12 residues. The V end was cut by 8 bases, the J end by 3 bases, with 11 bases between. Here the CDR3 reads CASGRGNYEQYF. The CDR3 DNA sequence: TGTGCCAGTGGCAGGGGAAACTACGAGCAGTACTTC.

The chain is built from TRBV11-2 and TRBJ2-5; D ambiguous. Deletions cut 0 bases from V and 0 bases from J, with 14 bases between. The germline CDR1 and CDR2 sequences are SGHAT and FQNNGV. There are 17 residues in the CDR3. The CDR3 DNA is TGTGCCAGCAGCTTAGATGCGGTACAGCTCTACCAAGAGACCCAGTACTTC. Its protein product is CASSLDAVQLYQETQYF.

The J gene is TRBJ2-4, the V gene TRBV10-3; TRBD2 is a possible D gene (6 bases). This CDR3 has 16 residues. Per the germline V gene, CDR1 is ENHRY and CDR2 is SYGVKD. Deletions cut 5 bases from V and 5 bases from J, with 19 bases between. The CDR3 DNA follows: TGTGCCATCAGTCCATCTATGCCGGGACTTCAAAACATTCAGTACTTC. Translated, it gives CAISPSMPGLQNIQYF.